The TCR beta chain under discussion was sequenced for a study of cytomegalovirus exposure and HLA in healthy donors. A multiplex PCR was run with 60 Vbeta primers and 13 Jbeta primers. Assay: immunoSEQ multiplex PCR; the TCRdb copy retains only in-frame clones and omits some. The table includes more than 95,000 clones, more than 65% detected once. V shed 3 bases, J shed 3 bases, and the junction held 13 bases outside the gene matches. Germline V gene sequence: CDR1 SGHAT, CDR2 FQNNGV. The CDR3 loop spans 17 amino acids. This chain connects TRBV11-2 to TRBJ2-7; 8 bases map to TRBD1. Source material: PBMCs. This TCR was recovered from a woman in her sixties in good health and CMV-seropositive. The CDR3, as DNA: TGTGCCAGCAGCTTGGACAGGGTCCCAGGGTCCATCTACGAGCAGTACTTC. Its translation: CASSLDRVPGSIYEQYF. Combining the CDR3 with reference TRBV11-2 and TRBJ2-7 gives the whole variable domain EAGVAQSPRYKIIEKRQSVAFWCNPISGHATLYWYQQILGQGPKLLIQFQNNGVVDDSQLPKDRFSAERLKGVDSTLKIQPAKLEDSAVYLCASSLDRVPGSIYEQYFGPGTRLTVT.